The present T cell receptor beta chain was sequenced within a study of cytomegalovirus exposure and HLA in healthy donors. Study outcomes and limitations: Immune exposure information available was restricted to CMV serostatus.

To note about this clone: Its target is unknown.

The CDR3 sequence is 16 residues long. V lost 3 bases, J lost 7 bases, and 11 bases stayed unmatched. Germline-derived CDR1 and CDR2 are MNHEY and SVGAGI. This PCR relied on a set of 60 Vbeta primers and 13 Jbeta primers. The protocol was immunoSEQ multiplex PCR, while the TCRdb copy is restricted to in-frame clones and leaves out a portion. This sample has more than 150,000 clones; over 65% occur once, and the top ten carry roughly 1.5%. The sample consisted of PBMCs. The chain combines TRBV6-5 with TRBJ2-1, with 8 bases that match TRBD2. The TCR was taken from a man aged 18-30 years in good health and CMV-seronegative. This CDR3 is CASSYAGTSIKNEQFF. In DNA form, the CDR3 reads TGTGCCAGCAGTTATGCCGGGACTAGTATTAAGAATGAGCAGTTCTTC.